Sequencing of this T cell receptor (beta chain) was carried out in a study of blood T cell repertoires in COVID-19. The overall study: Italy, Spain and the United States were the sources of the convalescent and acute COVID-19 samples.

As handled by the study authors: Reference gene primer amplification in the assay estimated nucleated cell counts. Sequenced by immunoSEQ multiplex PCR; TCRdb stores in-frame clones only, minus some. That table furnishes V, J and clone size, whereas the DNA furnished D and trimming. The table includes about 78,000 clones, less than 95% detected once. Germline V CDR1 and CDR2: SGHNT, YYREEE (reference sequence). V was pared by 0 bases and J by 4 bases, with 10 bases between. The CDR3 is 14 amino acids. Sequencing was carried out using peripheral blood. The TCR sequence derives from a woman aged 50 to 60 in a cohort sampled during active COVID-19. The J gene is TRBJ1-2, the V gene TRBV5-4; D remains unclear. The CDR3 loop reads CASSLETRSYGYTF. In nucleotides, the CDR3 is TGTGCCAGCAGCTTGGAGACACGTTCCTATGGCTACACCTTC.